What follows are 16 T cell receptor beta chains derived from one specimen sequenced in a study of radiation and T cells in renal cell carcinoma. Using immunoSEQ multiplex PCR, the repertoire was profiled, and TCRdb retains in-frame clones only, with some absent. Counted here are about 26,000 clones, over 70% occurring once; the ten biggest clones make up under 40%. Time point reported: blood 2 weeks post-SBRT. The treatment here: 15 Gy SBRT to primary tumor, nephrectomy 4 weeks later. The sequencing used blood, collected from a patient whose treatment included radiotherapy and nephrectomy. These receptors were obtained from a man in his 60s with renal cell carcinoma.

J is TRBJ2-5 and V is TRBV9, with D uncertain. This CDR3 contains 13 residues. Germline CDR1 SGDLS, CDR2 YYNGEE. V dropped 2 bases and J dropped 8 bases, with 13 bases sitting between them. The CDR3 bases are TGTGCCAGCAGCGTCCAGCCTGCGGATACCCAGTACTTC. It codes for CASSVQPADTQYF.

The CDR3, as DNA: TGTGCCAGCAGCCATTTGCTGGGGAGAACAGATACGCAGTATTTT. Amino acids: CASSHLLGRTDTQYF. The chain links TRBV7-2 to TRBJ2-3; TRBD2 might be the D (5 bases). CDR3 length equals 15 residues. V lost 5 bases, J lost 3 bases, and 15 bases lay in between. Germline V gives CDR1 SGHTA, CDR2 FQGNSA.

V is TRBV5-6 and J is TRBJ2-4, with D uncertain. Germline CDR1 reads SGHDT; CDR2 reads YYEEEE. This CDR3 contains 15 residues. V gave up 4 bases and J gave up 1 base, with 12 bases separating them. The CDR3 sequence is CASSLAFSAKNIQYF. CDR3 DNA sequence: TGTGCCAGCAGCCTGGCGTTTTCGGCCAAAAACATTCAGTACTTC. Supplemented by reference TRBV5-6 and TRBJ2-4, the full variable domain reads DAGVTQSPTHLIKTRGQQVTLRCSPKSGHDTVSWYQQALGQGPQFIFQYYEEEERQRGNFPDRFSGHQFPNYSSELNVNALLLGDSALYLCASSLAFSAKNIQYFGAGTRLSVL.

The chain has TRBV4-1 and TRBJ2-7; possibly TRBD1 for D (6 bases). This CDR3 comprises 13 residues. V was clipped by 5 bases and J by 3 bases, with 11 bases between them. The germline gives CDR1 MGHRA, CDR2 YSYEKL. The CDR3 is CASSITQGYEQYF. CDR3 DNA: TGCGCCAGCAGCATCACACAGGGCTACGAGCAGTACTTC.

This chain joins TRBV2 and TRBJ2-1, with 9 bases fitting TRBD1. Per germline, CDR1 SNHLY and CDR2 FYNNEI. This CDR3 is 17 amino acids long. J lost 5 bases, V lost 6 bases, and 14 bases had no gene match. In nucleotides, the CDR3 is TGTGCCAGCAGCGGGGACCGCGGACAGGGGACCAACAATGAGCAGTTCTTC. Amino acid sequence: CASSGDRGQGTNNEQFF.

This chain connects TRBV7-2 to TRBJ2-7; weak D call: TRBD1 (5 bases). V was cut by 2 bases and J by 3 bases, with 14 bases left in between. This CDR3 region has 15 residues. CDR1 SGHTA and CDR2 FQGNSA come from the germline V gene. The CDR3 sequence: CASSLRGLGDYEQYF. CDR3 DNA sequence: TGTGCCAGCAGCTTAAGGGGTCTAGGGGACTACGAGCAGTACTTC.

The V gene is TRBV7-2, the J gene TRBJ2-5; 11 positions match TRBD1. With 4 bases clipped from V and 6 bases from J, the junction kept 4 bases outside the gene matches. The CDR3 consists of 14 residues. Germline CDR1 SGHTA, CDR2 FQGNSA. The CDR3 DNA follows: TGTGCCAGCAGCTCCGGACAGGGGGCAAAGACCCAGTACTTC. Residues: CASSSGQGAKTQYF.

CDR3 sequence: CASSPGLGRQTNEKLFF. The CDR3 coding sequence is TGTGCCAGCAGCCCCGGCTTGGGCAGGCAGACTAATGAAAAACTGTTTTTT. The chain carries TRBV5-5 and TRBJ1-4; D uncertain. Germline loops: CDR1 SGHKS, CDR2 YYEKEE (reference sequence). This CDR3 region has 17 residues. V dropped 4 bases and J dropped 2 bases, with 18 bases sitting between them.

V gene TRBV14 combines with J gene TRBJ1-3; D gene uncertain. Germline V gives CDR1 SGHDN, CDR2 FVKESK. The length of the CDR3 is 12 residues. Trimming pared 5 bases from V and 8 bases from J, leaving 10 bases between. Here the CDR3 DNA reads TGTGCCAGCAGCTCCACGGGATACACCATATATTTT. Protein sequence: CASSSTGYTIYF.

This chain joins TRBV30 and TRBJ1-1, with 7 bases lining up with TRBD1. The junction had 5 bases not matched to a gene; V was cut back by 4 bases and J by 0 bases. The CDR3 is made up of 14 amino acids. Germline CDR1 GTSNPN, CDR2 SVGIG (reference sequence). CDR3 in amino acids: CAWTKGGLNTEAFF. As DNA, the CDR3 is TGTGCCTGGACCAAAGGGGGCTTGAACACTGAAGCTTTCTTT.

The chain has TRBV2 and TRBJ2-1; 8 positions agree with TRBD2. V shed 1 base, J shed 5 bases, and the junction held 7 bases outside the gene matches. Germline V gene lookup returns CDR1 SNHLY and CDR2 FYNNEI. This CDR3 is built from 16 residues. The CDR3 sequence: CASSEGAGVSHNEQFF. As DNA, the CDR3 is TGTGCCAGCAGTGAAGGAGCGGGAGTTTCCCACAATGAGCAGTTCTTC.

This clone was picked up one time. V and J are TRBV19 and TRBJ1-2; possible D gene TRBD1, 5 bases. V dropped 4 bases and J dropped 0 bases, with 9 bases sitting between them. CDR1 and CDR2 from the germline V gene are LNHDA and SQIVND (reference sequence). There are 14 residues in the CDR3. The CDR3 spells CASSTGGANYGYTF. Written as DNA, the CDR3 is TGTGCCAGTAGTACGGGGGGAGCTAACTATGGCTACACCTTC. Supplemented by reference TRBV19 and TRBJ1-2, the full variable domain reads DGGITQSPKYLFRKEGQNVTLSCEQNLNHDAMYWYRQDPGQGLRLIYYSQIVNDFQKGDIAEGYSVSREKKESFPLTVTSAQKNPTAFYLCASSTGGANYGYTFGSGTRLTVV.

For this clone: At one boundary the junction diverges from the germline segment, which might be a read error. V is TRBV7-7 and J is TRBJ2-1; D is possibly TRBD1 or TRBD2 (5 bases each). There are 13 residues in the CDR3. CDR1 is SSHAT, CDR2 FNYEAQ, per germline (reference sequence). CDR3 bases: TGTGCTAGCAGCTCCGGGACGCTCAATGAGCAGTTCTTC. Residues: CASSSGTLNEQFF.

Here the CDR3 DNA reads TGTGCCAGCAGCTTGGGGCGGGAGAGAACAGATACGCAGTATTTT. Protein sequence: CASSLGRERTDTQYF. The chain carries TRBV5-8 and TRBJ2-3, with TRBD2 matching over 7 bases. The CDR3 totals 15 residues. J gave up 3 bases and V 0 bases, and 4 bases lay outside the gene matches. Germline CDR1 is SGHTS and CDR2 is YDEGEE.

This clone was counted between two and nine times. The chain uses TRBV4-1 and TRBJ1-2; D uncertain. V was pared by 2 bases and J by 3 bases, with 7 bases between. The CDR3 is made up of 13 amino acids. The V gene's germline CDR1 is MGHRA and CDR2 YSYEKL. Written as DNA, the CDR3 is TGCGCCAGCAGCCAAATTAACCACTATGGCTACACCTTC. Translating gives CASSQINHYGYTF.

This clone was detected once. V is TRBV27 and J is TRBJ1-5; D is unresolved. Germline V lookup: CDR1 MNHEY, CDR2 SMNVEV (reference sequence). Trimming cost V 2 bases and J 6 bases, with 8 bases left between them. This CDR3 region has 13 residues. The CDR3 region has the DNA TGTGCCAGCAGTTTAGGTAGAAGTCAGCCCCAGCATTTT. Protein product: CASSLGRSQPQHF.